These 25 T cell receptor beta chains originate from one sample sequenced in a study of cytomegalovirus exposure and HLA in healthy donors. With 60 Vbeta and 13 Jbeta primers, the PCR was carried out. Profiled with immunoSEQ multiplex PCR; TCRdb holds only in-frame clones, not every one. The sample has roughly 110,000 clones, roughly 72% seen once; the top ten hold around 7.8%. The sequenced sample was PBMCs. These receptor sequences come from a man aged 25-40 years in good health and CMV-seronegative.

This clone was found a few times. The V gene is TRBV5-8, the J gene TRBJ1-1; D is possibly TRBD1 (5 bases). V was shortened by 3 bases and J by 5 bases, with 11 bases between the two germline ends. This CDR3 region has 13 residues. Per the germline V gene, CDR1 is SGHTS and CDR2 is YDEGEE. CDR3 amino acids: CASSSGGGTEAFF. The CDR3 nucleotides read TGTGCCAGCAGCTCTGGCGGGGGGACTGAAGCTTTCTTT.

This chain links TRBV6-5 with TRBJ2-1; 8 nucleotides match TRBD2. The CDR3 consists of 15 residues. From germline, CDR1 is MNHEY and CDR2 SVGAGI. Germline trimming cut 7 bases from V and 5 bases from J; bases unmatched to any gene: 10. Here the CDR3 reads CASMKSGGPHNEQFF. CDR3 DNA sequence: TGTGCCAGCATGAAGAGCGGGGGCCCCCACAATGAGCAGTTCTTC.

This chain connects TRBV5-1 to TRBJ2-5; 16 bases fit TRBD2. Trimming took 4 bases from V and 5 from J; bases not matched to a gene: 11. Germline V gene lookup returns CDR1 SGHRS and CDR2 YFSETQ. CDR3 length: 18 residues. This chain's CDR3 is CASSPGLAGGPLEETQYF. The CDR3 coding sequence is TGCGCCAGCAGCCCGGGACTAGCGGGAGGGCCTTTAGAGGAGACCCAGTACTTC. Together with reference TRBV5-1 and TRBJ2-5, the CDR3 gives the full variable domain: KAGVTQTPRYLIKTRGQQVTLSCSPISGHRSVSWYQQTPGQGLQFLFEYFSETQRNKGNFPGRFSGRQFSNSRSEMNVSTLELGDSALYLCASSPGLAGGPLEETQYFGPGTRLLVL.

The chain couples TRBV6-1 to TRBJ1-1; TRBD1 matches at 9 bases. Germline V gene sequence: CDR1 MNHNS, CDR2 SASEGT. V lost 5 bases and J lost 7; bases outside the gene matches: 8. The CDR3 contains 14 residues. The CDR3 here is CASSLDRGGIEAFF. The CDR3 DNA reads as TGTGCCAGCAGTCTGGACAGGGGCGGGATTGAAGCTTTCTTT.

The genes are TRBV5-1 and TRBJ2-5, with 8 bases lining up with TRBD1. Gene TRBJ2-7 matches the end of the DNA better, so the J call may be wrong. This CDR3 comprises 14 residues. CDR1 and CDR2 from the germline V gene are SGHRS and YFSETQ. CDR3 region: CASSEGQGPYEQYF. The CDR3, as DNA: TGCGCCAGCAGCGAAGGACAGGGACCCTACGAGCAGTACTTC.

A single count supports this clone. The gene calls are TRBV19 and TRBJ2-1; the D gene is possibly TRBD1 (5 bases). Trimming took 5 bases from V and 1 from J, leaving 15 bases between them. The CDR3 loop spans 16 amino acids. Germline V gives CDR1 LNHDA, CDR2 SQIVND (reference sequence). CDR3 amino acids: CASSPGSGKSYNEQFF. CDR3 sequence (DNA): TGTGCCAGTAGTCCCGGTTCAGGGAAGTCCTACAATGAGCAGTTCTTC.

V usage is TRBV5-1 and J usage is TRBJ2-1, with D tentatively TRBD2 (5 bases). V dropped 0 bases and J dropped 5 bases, with 15 bases sitting between them. This CDR3 is built from 16 residues. The V gene's germline CDR1 is SGHRS and CDR2 YFSETQ. DNA for the CDR3: TGCGCCAGCAGCTTGGGTTGGGAGACGAGGAACAATGAGCAGTTCTTC. This encodes CASSLGWETRNNEQFF.

The rearrangement uses TRBV18 and TRBJ1-1; 7 bases map to TRBD1. The J segment lost 4 bases and the V segment lost 3 bases, leaving 8 bases of the junction unmatched. CDR1 and CDR2 from the germline V gene are KGHSH and LQKENI. CDR3 length equals 15 residues. CDR3 in amino acids: CASSPIQGEGTEAFF. For the CDR3, the DNA is TGTGCCAGCTCACCCATTCAGGGGGAAGGCACTGAAGCTTTCTTT. The full variable domain, with the rest looked up from reference TRBV18 and TRBJ1-1, is NAGVMQNPRHLVRRRGQEARLRCSPMKGHSHVYWYRQLPEEGLKFMVYLQKENIIDESGMPKERFSAEFPKEGPSILRIQQVVRGDSAAYFCASSPIQGEGTEAFFGQGTRLTVV.

This chain connects TRBV27 to TRBJ2-1; D possibly corresponds to TRBD2 (6 bases). Per germline, CDR1 MNHEY and CDR2 SMNVEV (reference sequence). The CDR3 covers 17 residues. V dropped 0 bases and J dropped 4 bases, with 16 bases sitting between them. The CDR3 nucleotides read TGTGCCAGCAGTTTATCGCCCCCCGGGACTTTATACAATGAGCAGTTCTTC. It specifies CASSLSPPGTLYNEQFF.

The chain couples TRBV6-5 to TRBJ2-1, with 8 bases matching TRBD1. V was clipped by 7 bases and J by 2 bases; unmatched bases: 7. There are 15 residues in the CDR3. CDR1 is MNHEY and CDR2 is SVGAGI in the germline V gene. The DNA for the CDR3 is TGTGCCAGCAACCGACGACAGGGGACCTACAATGAGCAGTTCTTC. Amino acid sequence: CASNRRQGTYNEQFF.

This clone is a singleton in its sample. This sample includes further DNA sequences coding for the same CDR3. This chain links TRBV5-1 with TRBJ2-2; 8 bases are a match to TRBD2. Trimming cost V 2 bases and J 1 base; bases outside gene matches: 1. The CDR3 totals 15 residues. Germline CDR1 reads SGHRS; CDR2 reads YFSETQ. In DNA form, the CDR3 reads TGCGCCAGCAGCTTCCTAGCGGGGAACACCGGGGAGCTGTTTTTT. As protein: CASSFLAGNTGELFF.

V and J are TRBV20-1 and TRBJ2-7; D may be TRBD2 (6 bases). The CDR3 consists of 10 residues. The germline V gene has CDR1 DFQATT and CDR2 SNEGSKA (reference sequence). V lost 6 bases to trimming and J lost 3 bases, with 6 bases between them. As DNA, the CDR3 is TGCAGTGCCGGGAGCTACGAGCAGTACTTC. The encoded protein is CSAGSYEQYF.

The chain is built from TRBV15 and TRBJ2-2, with 10 bases matching TRBD2. Losses at the gene ends were 4 bases for V and 0 bases for J; bases not matched to a gene: 8. CDR1 is LNHNV, CDR2 YYDKDF, per germline (reference sequence). The CDR3 loop spans 18 amino acids. CDR3 sequence (DNA): TGTGCCACCAGCATTCCTAGCGGGAGAGGGACGAACACCGGGGAGCTGTTTTTT. It specifies CATSIPSGRGTNTGELFF.

This clone has just one count. The chain joins TRBV28 to TRBJ2-7; D ambiguous. CDR3 length: 13 amino acids. The V gene lost 3 bases and the J gene lost 3 bases, with 9 bases spanning the gap. Germline assignment: CDR1 MDHEN and CDR2 SYDVKM. CDR3 bases: TGTGCCAGCAGTTTTCAGGTCCTCTACGAGCAGTACTTC. Translated, it gives CASSFQVLYEQYF.

The chain joins TRBV6-4 to TRBJ2-1, with 8 bases identical to TRBD2. The CDR3 runs 16 residues. V lost 2 bases and J lost 3; bases outside the gene matches: 6. CDR1 is MRHNA, CDR2 SNTAGT, per germline. The CDR3, as DNA: TGTGCCAGCAGTGACACAAGCGGGGGACTCTACAATGAGCAGTTCTTC. It yields the protein CASSDTSGGLYNEQFF.

V usage is TRBV25-1 and J usage is TRBJ2-5, with D perhaps TRBD1 (5 bases). Germline V gene data show CDR1 as MGHDK and CDR2 as SYGVNS. V was cut by 1 base and J by 5 bases, with 11 bases left in between. The CDR3 covers 14 residues. Here the CDR3 DNA reads TGTGCCAGCAGTGAATCCGGACCAGGGGAGACCCAGTACTTC. This sequence encodes CASSESGPGETQYF.

V gene TRBV5-6 combines with J gene TRBJ2-3; 10 positions agree with TRBD2. This CDR3 contains 16 residues. From germline, CDR1 is SGHDT and CDR2 YYEEEE. V was clipped by 0 bases and J by 1 base; unmatched bases: 2. CDR3 amino acids: CASSLGGTSGTDTQYF. The CDR3 DNA reads as TGTGCCAGCAGCTTGGGAGGGACTAGCGGCACAGATACGCAGTATTTT.

The chain recombines TRBV15 with TRBJ2-7; a possible D gene is TRBD2 (6 bases). In germline, CDR1 is LNHNV, CDR2 YYDKDF (reference sequence). This CDR3 has 14 amino acids. V shed 5 bases and J shed 2 bases, with 13 bases lying between them. CDR3 DNA sequence: TGTGCCACCAGCCGCCGGGGGACCCCCTACGAGCAGTACTTC. Its translation: CATSRRGTPYEQYF.

The genes are TRBV5-6 and TRBJ1-2; 8 bases line up with TRBD1. From germline, CDR1 is SGHDT and CDR2 YYEEEE. The V segment lost 4 bases and the J segment 4 bases; nucleotides outside the gene matches: 6. This CDR3 has 14 residues. The CDR3 coding sequence is TGTGCCAGCAGCCCGGGACAGGTGGTCTATGGCTACACCTTC. Translated, it gives CASSPGQVVYGYTF.

The CDR3 protein is CASSFRDSYNEQFF. The CDR3 bases are TGTGCCAGCAGTTTCCGGGACAGTTACAATGAGCAGTTCTTC. This chain joins TRBV27 and TRBJ2-1, with TRBD1 identical over 7 bases. V dropped 3 bases and J dropped 4; count of bases not matched to a gene: 3. The CDR3 is 14 residues long. Germline V lookup: CDR1 MNHEY, CDR2 SMNVEV (reference sequence).

This chain links TRBV7-9 with TRBJ1-2, with 8 bases lining up with TRBD1. The V gene end was trimmed by 1 base and the J gene end by 5 bases; junction bases not matched to a gene: 6. Germline CDR1 SEHNR, CDR2 FQNEAQ (reference sequence). The CDR3 consists of 15 residues. This chain's CDR3 is CASSLGGGQGYGYTF. The CDR3 DNA sequence: TGTGCCAGCAGCTTAGGTGGCGGACAGGGTTATGGCTACACCTTC. The complete variable domain, with remaining parts taken from reference TRBV7-9 and TRBJ1-2, reads DTGVSQNPRHKITKRGQNVTFRCDPISEHNRLYWYRQTLGQGPEFLTYFQNEAQLEKSRLLSDRFSAERPKGSFSTLEIQRTEQGDSAMYLCASSLGGGQGYGYTFGSGTRLTVV.

The V and J genes are TRBV25-1 and TRBJ1-4; 7 bases are shared with TRBD1. The CDR3 covers 15 residues. Germline-derived CDR1 and CDR2 are MGHDK and SYGVNS. V shed 4 bases, J shed 5 bases, and the junction held 7 bases outside the gene matches. CDR3 protein: CASSVVTGQNEKLFF. DNA of the CDR3: TGTGCCAGCAGTGTGGTAACGGGACAGAATGAAAAACTGTTTTTT.

The chain combines TRBV4-1 with TRBJ1-5; tentatively, D is TRBD1 (5 bases). Germline V CDR1 and CDR2: MGHRA, YSYEKL. The CDR3 loop spans 13 amino acids. Trimming shortened V by 0 bases and J by 7 bases, and 7 bases separated the two germline ends. CDR3 nucleotide sequence: TGCGCCAGCAGCCAAGACAGGGAACAGCCCCAGCATTTT. It codes for CASSQDREQPQHF.

The chain employs TRBV5-1 and TRBJ2-1, with 8 bases matching TRBD1. CDR1 and CDR2 from the germline V gene are SGHRS and YFSETQ. The CDR3 is 16 amino acids. The V and J ends lost 2 bases and 3 bases, in that order; junction bases with no gene match: 7. The CDR3 nucleotides read TGCGCCAGCAGCTTCAGCCAGGGGGCCTTCTACAATGAGCAGTTCTTC. It translates to CASSFSQGAFYNEQFF.

V is TRBV14 and J is TRBJ1-1; the D is unclear. Looked up from germline, CDR1 is SGHDN and CDR2 is FVKESK. The CDR3 length is 14 residues. V was pared by 5 bases and J by 3 bases, with 13 bases between. The CDR3 sequence is CASSSRAGYTEAFF. DNA for the CDR3: TGTGCCAGCAGCTCAAGAGCGGGTTACACTGAAGCTTTCTTT.